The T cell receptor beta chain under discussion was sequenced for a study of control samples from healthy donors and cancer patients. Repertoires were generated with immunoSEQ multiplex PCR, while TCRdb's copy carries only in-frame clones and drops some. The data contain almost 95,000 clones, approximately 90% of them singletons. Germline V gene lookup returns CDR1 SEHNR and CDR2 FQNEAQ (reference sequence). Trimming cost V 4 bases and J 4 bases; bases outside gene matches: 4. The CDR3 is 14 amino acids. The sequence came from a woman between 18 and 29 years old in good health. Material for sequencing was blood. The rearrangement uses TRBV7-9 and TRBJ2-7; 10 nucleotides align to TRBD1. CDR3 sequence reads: CASSSTGGGYEQYF. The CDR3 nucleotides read TGTGCCAGCAGCTCGACAGGGGGCGGATACGAGCAGTACTTC.